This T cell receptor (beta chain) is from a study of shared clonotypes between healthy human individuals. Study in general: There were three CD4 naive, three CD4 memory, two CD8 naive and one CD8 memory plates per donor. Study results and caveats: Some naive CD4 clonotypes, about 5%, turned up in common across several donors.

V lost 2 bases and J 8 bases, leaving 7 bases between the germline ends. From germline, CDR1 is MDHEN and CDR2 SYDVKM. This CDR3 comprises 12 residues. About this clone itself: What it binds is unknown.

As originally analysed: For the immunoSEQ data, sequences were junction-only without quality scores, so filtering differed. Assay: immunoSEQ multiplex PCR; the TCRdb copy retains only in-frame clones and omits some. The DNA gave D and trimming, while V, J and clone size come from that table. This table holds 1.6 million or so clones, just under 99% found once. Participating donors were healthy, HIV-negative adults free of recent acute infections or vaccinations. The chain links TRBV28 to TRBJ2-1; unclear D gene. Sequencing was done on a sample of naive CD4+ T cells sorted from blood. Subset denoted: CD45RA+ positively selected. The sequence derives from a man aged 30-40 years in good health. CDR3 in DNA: TGTGCCAGCAGTTTAGTTCTATATGAGCAGTTCTTC. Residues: CASSLVLYEQFF.